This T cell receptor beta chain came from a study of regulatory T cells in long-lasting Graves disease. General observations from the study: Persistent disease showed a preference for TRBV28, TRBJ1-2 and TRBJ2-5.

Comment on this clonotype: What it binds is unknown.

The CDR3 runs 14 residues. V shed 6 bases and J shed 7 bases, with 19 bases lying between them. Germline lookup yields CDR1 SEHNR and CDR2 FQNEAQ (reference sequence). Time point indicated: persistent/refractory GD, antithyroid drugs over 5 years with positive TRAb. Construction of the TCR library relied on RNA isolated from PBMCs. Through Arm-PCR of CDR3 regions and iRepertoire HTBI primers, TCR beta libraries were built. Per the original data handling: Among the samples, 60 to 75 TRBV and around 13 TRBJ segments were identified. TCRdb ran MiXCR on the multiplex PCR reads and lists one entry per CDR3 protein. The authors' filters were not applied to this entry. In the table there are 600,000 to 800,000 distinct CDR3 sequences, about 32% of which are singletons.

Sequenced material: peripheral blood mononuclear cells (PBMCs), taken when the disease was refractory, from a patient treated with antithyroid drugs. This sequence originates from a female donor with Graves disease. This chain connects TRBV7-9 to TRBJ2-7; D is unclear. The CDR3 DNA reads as TGTGCCAGCAGTCAGCCCCTGACCCCTGAGGAGCAGTACTTC. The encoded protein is CASSQPLTPEEQYF.